This T cell receptor beta chain appears in the sequencing data of a study of graft-versus-host responses after intestinal transplantation. Overall study context: Each of the recipients got a multivisceral, liver-intestinal, or isolated intestinal transplant. Each patient got anti-thymocyte globulin induction, then tacrolimus and steroids for approximately 3 years.

CDR3 length: 12 residues. The V gene lost 8 bases and the J gene lost 2 bases, with 9 bases spanning the gap. Germline V CDR1 and CDR2: ENHRY, SYGVKD. Some clones are missing from TCRdb's copy, which holds only in-frame ones; the method was immunoSEQ multiplex PCR. The table shows 60,000 to 75,000 clones, with under 90% occurring only once. Study-wide results and caveats: Early post-transplant declines in HvG were associated with peak levels of circulating GvH clones. Ileal or blood samples showed some GvH clones first, and such clones were also found in recipient marrow.

Processed graft tissue released its intraepithelial and lamina propria lymphocytes. Worth noting for this clone: Its target is unknown.

The V call is TRBV10-3, the J call TRBJ2-5; D is perhaps TRBD2 (5 bases). The TCR originated in a human patient who received an intestinal transplant, so some T cells may come from the graft donor. This specimen consisted of ileum tissue, obtained roughly 54 weeks after transplant. As DNA, the CDR3 is TGTGCCATCGGAAGCGGTCAAGAGACCCAGTACTTC. It is translated as CAIGSGQETQYF.